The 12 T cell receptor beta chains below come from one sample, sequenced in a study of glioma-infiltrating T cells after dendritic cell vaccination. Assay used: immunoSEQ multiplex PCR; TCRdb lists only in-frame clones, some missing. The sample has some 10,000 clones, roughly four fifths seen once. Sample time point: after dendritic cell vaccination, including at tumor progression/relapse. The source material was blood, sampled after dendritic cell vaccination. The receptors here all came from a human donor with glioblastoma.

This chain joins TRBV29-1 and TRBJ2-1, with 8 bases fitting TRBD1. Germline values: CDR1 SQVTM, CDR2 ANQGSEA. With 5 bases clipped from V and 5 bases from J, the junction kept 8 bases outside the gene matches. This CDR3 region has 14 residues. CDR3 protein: CSVPRTGKNNEQFF. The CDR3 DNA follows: TGCAGCGTTCCCCGGACAGGGAAGAACAATGAGCAGTTCTTC.

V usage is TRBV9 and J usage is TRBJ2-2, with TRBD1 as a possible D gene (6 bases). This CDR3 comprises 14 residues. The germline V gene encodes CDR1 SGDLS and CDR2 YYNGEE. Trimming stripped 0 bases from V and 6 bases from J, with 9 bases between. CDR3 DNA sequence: TGTGCCAGCAGCGTAGTGACAGGTTCCGGGGAGCTGTTTTTT. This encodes CASSVVTGSGELFF.

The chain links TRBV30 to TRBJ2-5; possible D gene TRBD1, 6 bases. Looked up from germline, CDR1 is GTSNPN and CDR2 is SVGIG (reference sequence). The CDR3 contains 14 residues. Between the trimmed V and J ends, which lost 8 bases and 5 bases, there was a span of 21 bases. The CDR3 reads CAGAEGEWPETQYF. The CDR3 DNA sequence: TGTGCCGGTGCCGAGGGGGAGTGGCCGGAGACCCAGTACTTC.

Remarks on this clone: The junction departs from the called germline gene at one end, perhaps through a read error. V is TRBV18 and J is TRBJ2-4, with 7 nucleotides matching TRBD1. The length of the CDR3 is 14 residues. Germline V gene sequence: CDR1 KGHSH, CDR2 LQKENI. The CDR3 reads CASSPQGPQNIQYF. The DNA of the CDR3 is TGTGCCAGCTCCCCACAGGGGCCTCAAAACATTCAGTACTTC. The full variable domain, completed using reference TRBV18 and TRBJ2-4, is NAGVMQNPRHLVRRRGQEARLRCSPMKGHSHVYWYRQLPEEGLKFMVYLQKENIIDESGMPKERFSAEFPKEGPSILRIQQVVRGDSAAYFCASSPQGPQNIQYFGAGTRLSVL.

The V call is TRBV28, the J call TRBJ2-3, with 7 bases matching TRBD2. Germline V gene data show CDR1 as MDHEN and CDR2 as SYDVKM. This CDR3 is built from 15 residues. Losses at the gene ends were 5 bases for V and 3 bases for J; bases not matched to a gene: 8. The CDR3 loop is CASSEAGGGTDTQYF. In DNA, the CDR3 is TGTGCCAGCAGTGAGGCGGGCGGGGGAACAGATACGCAGTATTTT.

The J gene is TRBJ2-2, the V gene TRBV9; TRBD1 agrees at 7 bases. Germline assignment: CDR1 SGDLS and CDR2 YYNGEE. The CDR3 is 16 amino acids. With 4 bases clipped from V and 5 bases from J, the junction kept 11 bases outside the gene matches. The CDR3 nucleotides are TGTGCCAGCAGCTTTAACCGGGACAGCACTACCGGGGAGCTGTTTTTT. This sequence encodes CASSFNRDSTTGELFF.

CDR3 protein: CASSPESSYNEQFF. The CDR3 nucleotides read TGTGCCAGCTCACCAGAGAGCTCCTACAATGAGCAGTTCTTC. The chain employs TRBV18 and TRBJ2-1, with no clear D. The V and J ends lost 2 bases and 0 bases respectively, with 5 bases between them. This CDR3 spans 14 amino acids. Per the germline V gene, CDR1 is KGHSH and CDR2 is LQKENI.

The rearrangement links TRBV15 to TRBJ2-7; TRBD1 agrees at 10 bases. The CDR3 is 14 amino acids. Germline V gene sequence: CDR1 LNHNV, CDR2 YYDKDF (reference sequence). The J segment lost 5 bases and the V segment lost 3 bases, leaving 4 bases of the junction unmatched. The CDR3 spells CATSRGQGPDEQYF. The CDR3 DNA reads TGTGCCACCAGCAGGGGACAGGGGCCCGACGAGCAGTACTTC.

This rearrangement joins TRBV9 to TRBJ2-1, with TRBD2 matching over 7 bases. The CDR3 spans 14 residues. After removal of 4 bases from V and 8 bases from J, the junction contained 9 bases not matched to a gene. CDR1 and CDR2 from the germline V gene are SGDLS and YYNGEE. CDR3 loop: CASSPGSGGDEQFF. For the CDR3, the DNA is TGTGCCAGCAGCCCGGGCTCGGGGGGAGATGAGCAGTTCTTC.

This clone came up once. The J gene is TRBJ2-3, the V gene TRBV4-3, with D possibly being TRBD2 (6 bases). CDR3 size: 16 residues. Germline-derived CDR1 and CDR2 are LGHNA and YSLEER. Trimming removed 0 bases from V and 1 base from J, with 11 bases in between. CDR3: CASSQDIQRGTDTQYF. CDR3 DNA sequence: TGCGCCAGCAGCCAAGATATCCAGCGGGGCACAGATACGCAGTATTTT.

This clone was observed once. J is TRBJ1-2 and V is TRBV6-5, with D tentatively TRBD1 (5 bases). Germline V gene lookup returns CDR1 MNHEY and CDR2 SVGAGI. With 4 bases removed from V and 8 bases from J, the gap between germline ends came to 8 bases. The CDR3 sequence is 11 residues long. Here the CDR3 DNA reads TGTGCCAGCAGTTCCAAGGGGGGCTACACCTTC. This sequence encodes CASSSKGGYTF.

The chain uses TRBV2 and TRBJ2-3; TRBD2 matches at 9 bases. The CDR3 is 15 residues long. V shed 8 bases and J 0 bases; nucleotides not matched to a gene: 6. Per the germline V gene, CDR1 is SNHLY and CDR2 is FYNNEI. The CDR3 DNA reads TGTGCCAGCCGCGGACTAGCGAAAAGCACAGATACGCAGTATTTT. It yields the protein CASRGLAKSTDTQYF.